A single sample gave rise to the 6 T cell receptor beta chains below, sequenced in a study of patients and donors after allogeneic stem cell transplantation. A single record per CDR3 protein comes from TCRdb applying MiXCR to the RT-PCR reads. Found here are some 150,000 distinct CDR3 sequences, approximately 40% of them singletons; the top ten hold less than 60%. Sequenced: blood, either unsorted or a sorted T cell fraction (not recorded which). The receptor source for this set is a human donor who was either an allogeneic HSCT recipient or a stem cell or donor lymphocyte infusion donor (not recorded which). It is not recorded whose cells these are; they may come from a transplant donor.

This clonotype occurred a few times. The CDR3 region is CASSVFPSLDQPQHF. The DNA of the CDR3 is TGTGCCAGCAGCGTCTTTCCGTCCTTAGATCAGCCCCAGCATTTT. The J gene is TRBJ1-5, the V gene TRBV9; D ambiguous. Looked up from germline, CDR1 is SGDLS and CDR2 is YYNGEE. The CDR3 is 15 amino acids. V shed 2 bases and J shed 5 bases, with 14 bases lying between them.

In this sample, this clonotype turned up once. The V and J genes are TRBV29-1 and TRBJ2-5, with TRBD1 as a possible D gene (6 bases). The CDR3 covers 14 residues. Germline assignment: CDR1 SQVTM and CDR2 ANQGSEA. The germline V and J ends were trimmed by 4 bases and 1 base, with 13 bases remaining between them. The CDR3 DNA sequence: TGCAGCGTTGTCTCGACAGGATTCCAAGAGACCCAGTACTTC. It is translated as CSVVSTGFQETQYF.

The rearrangement uses TRBV10-3 and TRBJ2-7, with 14 bases aligning to TRBD2. CDR3 length equals 17 residues. V lost 0 bases, J lost 2 bases, and 3 bases stayed unmatched. CDR1 and CDR2 from the germline V gene are ENHRY and SYGVKD. CDR3 in amino acids: CAISESRLAGGAYEQYV. For the CDR3, the DNA is TGTGCCATCAGTGAGTCTCGACTAGCGGGGGGGGCCTACGAGCAGTACGTC.

This clonotype was observed a handful of times. This chain uses TRBV27 with TRBJ1-5; D unclear. The V end was cut by 5 bases, the J end by 4 bases, with 12 bases between. In germline, CDR1 is MNHEY, CDR2 SMNVEV (reference sequence). CDR3 length equals 14 residues. CDR3 region: CASSPIHSNQPQHF. The DNA of the CDR3 is TGTGCCAGCAGTCCAATACATTCGAATCAGCCCCAGCATTTT.

This clonotype has at least ten counts. The V gene is TRBV12-3 or TRBV12-4, the J gene TRBJ1-5; TRBD1 matches at 8 bases. The CDR3 covers 15 residues. Trimming took 5 bases from V and 3 from J; bases not matched to a gene: 6. The CDR3 region is CASSMDRVNNQPQHF. The CDR3 nucleotides read TGTGCCAGCAGTATGGACAGGGTTAACAATCAGCCCCAGCATTTT.

V gene TRBV28 combines with J gene TRBJ2-7, with D possibly TRBD2 on 5 matching bases. Trimming cost V 8 bases and J 1 base, with 12 bases left between them. Germline CDR1 MDHEN, CDR2 SYDVKM. The CDR3 runs 13 residues. The CDR3 is CASLTEGSYEQYF. The CDR3 DNA reads as TGTGCCAGCTTGACTGAGGGTTCCTACGAGCAGTACTTC.